This is a list of T cell receptor beta chains from one sample in a study of cytomegalovirus exposure and HLA in healthy donors. Clones were read by immunoSEQ multiplex PCR, and TCRdb kept only the in-frame ones, dropping some. This sample carries roughly 120,000 clones, roughly 90% of them seen once, and the ten largest clones take under 1.5%. Material: PBMCs. The receptors were gathered from a woman aged 25 to 39 in good health and CMV-seropositive. CDR3s include the opening cysteine and the closing phenylalanine or tryptophan. The D gene is left open where the match is weak. Some rows have no size entry. The others give once, few or many, or a class for an expanded clone.

.	TRBD1	TRBJ1-5	TRBV19	CASSPLGTVQHF	TGTGCCAGTAGTCCCCTCGGGACAGTCCAGCATTTT
.	TRBD1	TRBJ1-2	TRBV5-6	CASSGQGDGGYTF	TGTGCCAGCAGCGGACAGGGGGACGGTGGCTACACCTTC
.	.	TRBJ2-3	TRBV29-1	CSVAGGGSDTQYF	TGCAGCGTTGCTGGGGGCGGCTCAGATACGCAGTATTTT
.	.	TRBJ2-3	TRBV29-1	CSVRSTDTQYF	TGCAGCGTTCGGAGCACAGATACGCAGTATTTT
.	.	TRBJ2-7	TRBV29-1	CSVWHEGYEQYF	TGCAGCGTTTGGCACGAGGGCTACGAGCAGTACTTC
few	TRBD1	TRBJ1-2	TRBV28	CASSSGGGSYGYTF	TGTGCCAGCAGTTCAGGGGGCGGGAGCTATGGCTACACCTTC
.	.	TRBJ1-5	TRBV18	CASSPPGDMINQPQHF	TGTGCCAGCTCACCACCGGGGGACATGATCAATCAGCCCCAGCATTTT
.	.	TRBJ2-1	TRBV6-5	CASSPNAGLYNEQFF	TGTGCCAGCAGCCCTAATGCCGGTCTGTACAATGAGCAGTTCTTC
once	TRBD2	TRBJ2-3	TRBV5-6	CASSLAGGTDTQYF	TGTGCCAGCAGCCTAGCGGGGGGAACAGATACGCAGTATTTT
.	.	TRBJ1-5	TRBV4-3	CASSQEIGAQPQHF	TGCGCCAGCAGCCAAGAAATAGGGGCTCAGCCCCAGCATTTT
few	.	TRBJ2-7	TRBV6-1	CASSSRGWEQYF	TGTGCCAGCAGTTCAAGGGGTTGGGAGCAGTACTTC
.	TRBD2	TRBJ2-3	TRBV13	CASSLGRTSGSGGTDTQYF	TGTGCCAGCAGCTTAGGGAGGACTAGCGGGAGTGGCGGCACAGATACGCAGTATTTT
.	.	TRBJ2-3	TRBV7-6	CASSHRDTDTQYF	TGTGCCAGCAGCCATCGGGACACAGATACGCAGTATTTT
once	.	TRBJ1-1	TRBV9	CASSVDSGRGTEAFF	TGTGCCAGCAGCGTAGATTCAGGGCGAGGCACTGAAGCTTTCTTT
.	TRBD1	TRBJ1-5	TRBV6-5	CATKPTGVNQPQHF	TGTGCCACCAAACCCACAGGGGTCAATCAGCCCCAGCATTTT
.	.	TRBJ2-5	TRBV10-3	CAISTQRSETQYF	TGTGCCATCAGCACACAAAGATCAGAGACCCAGTACTTC
.	TRBD2	TRBJ2-1	TRBV4-3	CASSPGLAVNNEQFF	TGCGCCAGCAGCCCTGGACTAGCGGTGAACAATGAGCAGTTCTTC
.	.	TRBJ2-4	TRBV5-1	CASSLGQTAKNIQYF	TGCGCCAGCAGCTTGGGACAGACGGCCAAAAACATTCAGTACTTC
.	TRBD1	TRBJ2-5	TRBV10-3	CAISESAGGAETQYF	TGTGCCATCAGTGAGTCAGCAGGGGGCGCGGAGACCCAGTACTTC
few	.	TRBJ1-5	TRBV30	CAWGRSGNQPQHF	TGTGCCTGGGGGAGATCAGGCAATCAGCCCCAGCATTTT
.	TRBD2	TRBJ2-1	TRBV9	CASSVDGGAYNEQFF	TGTGCCAGCAGCGTAGACGGGGGGGCCTACAATGAGCAGTTCTTC
.	.	TRBJ2-5	TRBV7-3	CASSLTGSWEETQYF	TGTGCCAGCAGCCTCACCGGGAGTTGGGAAGAGACCCAGTACTTC
.	.	TRBJ2-7	TRBV7-2	CASSPSPGYEQYF	TGTGCCAGCAGCCCCTCCCCGGGCTACGAGCAGTACTTC
.	TRBD2	TRBJ2-7	TRBV5-1	CASSWRSGESSYEQYF	TGCGCCAGCAGCTGGCGGAGCGGGGAGAGCTCCTACGAGCAGTACTTC
.	.	TRBJ2-5	TRBV29-1	CSVRVGAETQYF	TGCAGCGTCAGAGTAGGGGCAGAGACCCAGTACTTC
.	TRBD1	TRBJ1-4	TRBV5-5	CASSLTGGSTNEKLFF	TGTGCCAGCAGCTTGACAGGGGGCTCAACTAATGAAAAACTGTTTTTT
.	.	TRBJ2-1	TRBV19	CASSIPTVRNEQFF	TGTGCCAGTAGTATTCCCACAGTCCGCAATGAGCAGTTCTTC
.	TRBD1	TRBJ2-1	TRBV6-4	CASSIGTGFSYNEQFF	TGTGCCAGCAGTATCGGGACAGGGTTCTCCTACAATGAGCAGTTCTTC
.	TRBD1	TRBJ2-7	TRBV5-1	CASSLGPGQGYEQYF	TGCGCCAGCAGCTTGGGGCCGGGACAGGGCTACGAGCAGTACTTC
.	TRBD1	TRBJ1-2	TRBV30	CAWNRGENYGYTF	TGTGCCTGGAACAGGGGCGAGAACTATGGCTACACCTTC
few	TRBD1	TRBJ1-5	TRBV6-1	CASTPGQGMNQPQHF	TGTGCCAGCACCCCGGGACAGGGTATGAATCAGCCCCAGCATTTT
.	TRBD1	TRBJ2-3	TRBV7-9	CASSSLGGSGTDTQYF	TGTGCCAGCAGCTCTTTAGGGGGCTCGGGAACAGATACGCAGTATTTT
.	.	TRBJ2-6	TRBV19	CASRPGGWGANVLTF	TGTGCCAGTAGGCCCGGGGGATGGGGGGCCAACGTCCTGACTTTC
.	.	TRBJ1-1	TRBV6-1	CASTRGGLNTEAFF	TGTGCCAGCACCCGGGGGGGTTTGAACACTGAAGCTTTCTTT
.	TRBD1	TRBJ1-2	TRBV10-3	CAISGGDGYTF	TGTGCCATCTCAGGGGGCGATGGCTACACCTTC
.	TRBD1	TRBJ1-4	TRBV27	CASSEQGAWGEKLFF	TGTGCCAGCAGTGAACAGGGGGCATGGGGGGAAAAACTGTTTTTT
.	.	TRBJ1-1	TRBV4-2	CASSHVNTEAFF	TGTGCCAGCAGCCATGTAAACACTGAAGCTTTCTTT
once	TRBD2	TRBJ2-1	TRBV29-1	CSVASGSGDEQFF	TGCAGCGTGGCTAGCGGGAGTGGGGATGAGCAGTTCTTC
.	TRBD2	TRBJ2-5	TRBV7-3	CASSLNAGGETQYF	TGTGCCAGCAGCTTAAACGCGGGGGGAGAGACCCAGTACTTC
.	.	TRBJ2-1	TRBV13	CASRRLVANNEQFF	TGTGCCAGCAGGCGACTAGTGGCTAACAATGAGCAGTTCTTC
.	TRBD2	TRBJ2-1	TRBV30	CAWSGLAGNEQFF	TGTGCCTGGAGTGGGTTAGCGGGAAATGAGCAGTTCTTC
.	.	TRBJ2-5	TRBV5-1	CASSLPAGRETQYF	TGCGCCAGCAGTCTCCCGGCAGGGCGAGAGACCCAGTACTTC
.	TRBD2	TRBJ2-3	TRBV5-1	CASTGLAASTDTQYF	TGCGCCAGCACCGGACTAGCGGCAAGCACAGATACGCAGTATTTT
.	.	TRBJ2-1	TRBV4-3	CASSQDMGAGEQFF	TGCGCCAGCAGCCAAGATATGGGGGCGGGTGAGCAGTTCTTC